Below, 22 T cell receptor beta chains from the same sample are listed, as sequenced in a study of cytomegalovirus exposure and HLA in healthy donors. The PCR made use of 60 Vbeta and 13 Jbeta primers. This table comes from immunoSEQ multiplex PCR, and its TCRdb copy is limited to in-frame clones, with some not included. The sample yields more than 140,000 clones, roughly four fifths seen once. The specimen sequenced was PBMCs. These TCRs come from a man aged 18 to 35 in good health and CMV-seropositive.

The chain links TRBV15 to TRBJ2-7; tentatively, D is TRBD2 (5 bases). Germline CDR1 LNHNV, CDR2 YYDKDF (reference sequence). V was cut by 8 bases and J by 0 bases, with 8 bases left in between. CDR3 length equals 12 residues. The CDR3 sequence is CATVGSSYEQYF. CDR3 sequence (DNA): TGTGCCACCGTTGGGAGCTCCTACGAGCAGTACTTC.

This chain uses TRBV11-2 with TRBJ1-1; D is possibly TRBD1 (6 bases). CDR1 is SGHAT and CDR2 is FQNNGV in the germline V gene. The CDR3 is made up of 12 amino acids. Trimming pared 5 bases from V and 7 bases from J, leaving 11 bases between. The CDR3 loop reads CASSRGQLEAFF. The CDR3 coding sequence is TGTGCCAGCAGCCGAGGACAGCTTGAAGCTTTCTTT.

The chain carries TRBV9 and TRBJ1-1; 10 nucleotides align to TRBD1. The germline V gene encodes CDR1 SGDLS and CDR2 YYNGEE. V was pared by 5 bases and J by 5 bases, with 9 bases of the junction left unmatched. The CDR3 contains 15 residues. The CDR3 loop is CASSGQGVGGTEAFF. Here the CDR3 DNA reads TGTGCCAGCAGTGGACAGGGGGTAGGGGGTACTGAAGCTTTCTTT. Based on the CDR3 plus reference TRBV9 and TRBJ1-1, the full variable domain is DSGVTQTPKHLITATGQRVTLRCSPRSGDLSVYWYQQSLDQGLQFLIQYYNGEERAKGNILERFSAQQFPDLHSELNLSSLELGDSALYFCASSGQGVGGTEAFFGQGTRLTVV.

The V call is TRBV29-1, the J call TRBJ2-1; TRBD2 matches at 7 bases. In germline, CDR1 is SQVTM, CDR2 ANQGSEA. CDR3 size: 11 residues. V lost 6 bases, J lost 8 bases, and 4 bases stayed unmatched. CDR3 DNA sequence: TGCAGCGTGTGGGGGGGTGATGAGCAGTTCTTC. Translating it yields CSVWGGDEQFF.

The genes are TRBV2 and TRBJ2-4; possibly TRBD1 for D (6 bases). The germline CDR1 and CDR2 sequences are SNHLY and FYNNEI. The ends were cut back, 6 bases at V and 3 bases at J, with 15 bases in the middle. The CDR3 loop spans 15 amino acids. CDR3 region: CASSEARGYKNIQYF. CDR3 coding DNA: TGTGCCAGCAGCGAGGCCAGGGGATACAAAAACATTCAGTACTTC.

The genes are TRBV7-9 and TRBJ2-5; the D is unclear. Germline CDR1 and CDR2: SEHNR and FQNEAQ (reference sequence). The CDR3 covers 13 residues. V was cut by 1 base and J by 5 bases, with 8 bases left in between. The CDR3 spells CASSLVLRETQYF. The CDR3 coding sequence is TGTGCCAGCAGCTTAGTCCTGCGGGAGACCCAGTACTTC.

The chain has TRBV5-1 and TRBJ1-1, with a possible D match to TRBD1 (6 bases). The V gene's germline CDR1 is SGHRS and CDR2 YFSETQ. Trimming stripped 5 bases from V and 2 bases from J, with 10 bases between. The CDR3 runs 13 residues. The CDR3 nucleotides read TGCGCCAGCAGTGGGACACCCAACACTGAAGCTTTCTTT. It translates to CASSGTPNTEAFF.

The chain combines TRBV9 with TRBJ2-7; D possibly corresponds to TRBD2 (6 bases). V lost 2 bases to trimming and J lost 3 bases, with 6 bases between them. The CDR3 spans 12 residues. Germline V gene sequence: CDR1 SGDLS, CDR2 YYNGEE. DNA for the CDR3: TGTGCCAGCAGCGTGGGGGGCTACGAGCAGTACTTC. The encoded protein is CASSVGGYEQYF.

V is TRBV6-5 and J is TRBJ1-4; TRBD1 might be the D (6 bases). The length of the CDR3 is 14 residues. Per germline, CDR1 MNHEY and CDR2 SVGAGI. The ends were cut back, 6 bases at V and 4 bases at J, with 12 bases in the middle. CDR3 bases: TGTGCCAGCAGCCTGACAGGCAATAATGAAAAACTGTTTTTT. Translating it yields CASSLTGNNEKLFF.

The chain joins TRBV11-2 to TRBJ2-1; D ambiguous. V gave up 5 bases and J gave up 1 base, with 9 bases separating them. CDR3 length: 14 amino acids. Germline V gene data show CDR1 as SGHAT and CDR2 as FQNNGV. CDR3: CASSAASSYNEQFF. The CDR3 nucleotides read TGTGCCAGCAGCGCGGCATCATCCTACAATGAGCAGTTCTTC. The variable domain in full, completed from reference TRBV11-2 and TRBJ2-1, reads EAGVAQSPRYKIIEKRQSVAFWCNPISGHATLYWYQQILGQGPKLLIQFQNNGVVDDSQLPKDRFSAERLKGVDSTLKIQPAKLEDSAVYLCASSAASSYNEQFFGPGTRLTVL.

The J gene is TRBJ1-2, the V gene TRBV5-8; a possible D gene is TRBD1 (6 bases). The CDR3 contains 12 residues. V lost 6 bases, J lost 6 bases, and 12 bases lay in between. Per germline, CDR1 SGHTS and CDR2 YDEGEE. For the CDR3, the DNA is TGTGCCAGCACCTACGGGACAAATGGCTACACCTTC. It yields the protein CASTYGTNGYTF.

The chain has TRBV6-6 and TRBJ2-2, with a possible D match to TRBD1 (5 bases). The CDR3 runs 16 residues. V was trimmed by 6 bases and J by 6 bases, leaving 20 bases between them. Germline-derived CDR1 and CDR2 are MNHNY and SVGAGI (reference sequence). CDR3 sequence reads: CASSYLRAGWSGELFF. The CDR3 DNA follows: TGTGCCAGCAGCTACCTTCGGGCAGGGTGGTCCGGGGAGCTGTTTTTT.

This clone turned up a few times. The chain is built from TRBV6-6 and TRBJ2-3; D ambiguous. The ends were cut back, 6 bases at V and 2 bases at J, with 9 bases in the middle. The germline V gene has CDR1 MNHNY and CDR2 SVGAGI (reference sequence). CDR3 size: 13 residues. This chain's CDR3 is CASSRDITDTQYF. For the CDR3, the DNA is TGTGCCAGCAGCCGAGACATCACAGATACGCAGTATTTT.

The V call is TRBV28, the J call TRBJ1-5, with 7 bases matching TRBD1. The junction had 7 bases not matched to a gene; V was cut back by 4 bases and J by 10 bases. Germline assignment: CDR1 MDHEN and CDR2 SYDVKM. This CDR3 contains 13 residues. The CDR3 region is CASSYRGFNPQHF. DNA for the CDR3: TGTGCCAGCAGTTACAGGGGTTTCAATCCCCAGCATTTT.

The chain couples TRBV28 to TRBJ1-5; a possible D gene is TRBD1 (5 bases). Trimming stripped 3 bases from V and 0 bases from J, with 12 bases between. This CDR3 is 16 amino acids long. The V gene's germline CDR1 is MDHEN and CDR2 SYDVKM. CDR3 DNA: TGTGCCAGCAGTTTGGGGGGGGACTATAGCAATCAGCCCCAGCATTTT. It codes for CASSLGGDYSNQPQHF. The full variable domain, its missing parts supplied by reference TRBV28 and TRBJ1-5, is DVKVTQSSRYLVKRTGEKVFLECVQDMDHENMFWYRQDPGLGLRLIYFSYDVKMKEKGDIPEGYSVSREKKERFSLILESASTNQTSMYLCASSLGGDYSNQPQHFGDGTRLSIL.

This clone was detected only a few times. The chain carries TRBV6-6 and TRBJ1-1; D is perhaps TRBD1 (5 bases). This CDR3 has 12 residues. In germline, CDR1 is MNHNY, CDR2 SVGAGI (reference sequence). Trimming stripped 2 bases from V and 5 bases from J, with 6 bases between. CDR3 sequence reads: CASSYRTTEAFF. The CDR3 region has the DNA TGTGCCAGCAGTTACCGGACAACTGAAGCTTTCTTT.

Concerning this clone: Distinct nucleotide sequences in the sample also encode this CDR3. V gene TRBV5-6 combines with J gene TRBJ1-5; D is unresolved. CDR1 and CDR2 (germline): SGHDT, YYEEEE. The V end lost 1 base, the J end lost 5 bases, and 13 bases lay between the germline ends. CDR3 length: 15 amino acids. The CDR3 reads CASSLSAARYQPQHF. CDR3 DNA: TGTGCCAGCAGCTTGTCAGCGGCGAGGTATCAGCCCCAGCATTTT.

This clone was seen a handful of times. The chain recombines TRBV29-1 with TRBJ2-7, with TRBD1 matching 8 bases. The V segment lost 5 bases and the J segment 7 bases; nucleotides outside the gene matches: 7. Germline assignment: CDR1 SQVTM and CDR2 ANQGSEA. The CDR3 spans 12 residues. The CDR3 DNA reads as TGCAGCGTTTTGACAGGGGTGGGGGAGCAGTACTTC. This encodes CSVLTGVGEQYF.

The chain links TRBV28 to TRBJ2-2; TRBD1 aligns across 8 bases. Germline V gene sequence: CDR1 MDHEN, CDR2 SYDVKM. V lost 2 bases, J lost 5 bases, and 7 bases stayed unmatched. This CDR3 region has 16 residues. CDR3 in amino acids: CASSLSPGGGTGELFF. In nucleotides, the CDR3 is TGTGCCAGCAGTTTAAGCCCAGGGGGCGGGACCGGGGAGCTGTTTTTT.

The chain uses TRBV4-1 and TRBJ2-1; D may be TRBD2 (5 bases). Trimming cost V 3 bases and J 6 bases, with 12 bases left between them. The germline CDR1 and CDR2 sequences are MGHRA and YSYEKL. The CDR3 loop spans 14 amino acids. This chain's CDR3 is CASSHGSSGNEQFF. For the CDR3, the DNA is TGCGCCAGCAGCCATGGTTCAAGCGGCAATGAGCAGTTCTTC.

The chain is built from TRBV5-1 and TRBJ2-3; D perhaps matches TRBD2 (6 bases). This CDR3 comprises 14 residues. Germline CDR1 and CDR2: SGHRS and YFSETQ. V dropped 0 bases and J dropped 4 bases, with 9 bases sitting between them. CDR3: CASSLGGIADTQYF. CDR3 nucleotide sequence: TGCGCCAGCAGCTTGGGCGGGATAGCAGATACGCAGTATTTT.

The chain recombines TRBV10-3 with TRBJ2-1; TRBD1 matches 8 bases. Trimming took 8 bases from V and 0 from J; bases not matched to a gene: 6. Germline CDR1 and CDR2: ENHRY and SYGVKD. The CDR3 consists of 15 residues. CDR3 region: CAILDRDASYNEQFF. The CDR3, as DNA: TGTGCCATCCTGGACAGGGACGCCTCCTACAATGAGCAGTTCTTC.